This T cell receptor (beta chain) was obtained from a study of cytomegalovirus exposure and HLA in healthy donors. About the research overall: Earlier, about 180 million T cells were analyzed, and 117 million unique TCR beta sequences were found among them. Study results and caveats: Solely CMV serostatus was available to characterize immune exposure. According to an earlier analysis, most TCR beta V segments yielded productive rearrangements about 87% or about 30% of the time.

The CDR3 runs 14 residues. Germline values: CDR1 SGHRS, CDR2 YFSETQ. V dropped 4 bases and J dropped 4; count of bases not matched to a gene: 5. Regarding this clone: What it recognizes is unknown.

The primer mix had 60 Vbeta and 13 Jbeta primers. The method was immunoSEQ multiplex PCR; TCRdb's version includes in-frame clones alone and lacks a portion of them. Among 140,000 or so clones, around three quarters were seen once, and the ten largest hold approximately 2%. The genes are TRBV5-1 and TRBJ2-5; TRBD1 agrees at 9 bases. This clonotype was sampled from a woman aged 40 to 50 in good health and CMV-seronegative. The specimen sequenced was PBMCs. CDR3 DNA sequence: TGCGCCAGCAGCCAACGACAGGGGGGAGAGACCCAGTACTTC. It codes for CASSQRQGGETQYF.